Listed here are 32 T cell receptor beta chains from one sample, sequenced in a study of post-analysis software for immune sequencing data (dated by TCRdb to the mid-2010s). Beyond this particular receptor, the publication reports: Patients showed significantly higher frequencies than controls for a handful of TRBV segments, among them TRBV5-6, TRBV5-1 and TRBV20-1.

The antigens these receptors bind are not known. Library preparation employed PCR. The reads were generated on an Illumina HiSeq 2500. Unique molecular identifiers were incorporated into TCR beta cDNA libraries to reduce PCR and sequencing biases. The public reads were reprocessed in TCRdb via fastp at Q25 and MiXCR, keeping in-frame beta chains. All rows with the same CDR3 protein become a single entry with the most common DNA and genes. In this sample the table shows 430,000 or so distinct CDR3 sequences, about 39% of which occur a single time. Around 8% of the sample goes to the ten largest clones. Sample: blood. All receptors derive from a girl aged 2 to 10 with multiple sclerosis.

The chain is built from TRBV5-1 and TRBJ2-5, with TRBD1 matching over 7 bases. The CDR3 runs 14 residues. CDR1 is SGHRS and CDR2 is YFSETQ in the germline V gene. The V and J ends lost 4 bases and 7 bases, in that order; junction bases with no gene match: 10. In DNA form, the CDR3 reads TGCGCCAGCAGCCTGGACAGGTGTTTAGGGACCCAGTACTTC. Residues: CASSLDRCLGTQYF.

The chain is built from TRBV29-1 and TRBJ2-3; D may be TRBD1 (5 bases). This CDR3 comprises 14 residues. V lost 1 base and J 6 bases, leaving 14 bases between the germline ends. Germline CDR1 and CDR2: SQVTM and ANQGSEA. CDR3 amino acids: CSVEGWGRTDTQYF. CDR3 DNA sequence: TGCAGCGTTGAAGGTTGGGGCCGGACGGATACGCAGTATTTT.

This clonotype showed up just a few times. This sequence joins TRBV5-6 and TRBJ2-4; either TRBD1 or TRBD2 may fit D (5 bases each). Trimming took off 0 bases at V and 7 bases at J, with 11 bases between the two ends. The CDR3 has 14 residues. Germline assignment: CDR1 SGHDT and CDR2 YYEEEE. CDR3 in DNA: TGTGCCAGCAGCTTGGCGGGGCCCATGAACATTCAGTACTTC. Translated: CASSLAGPMNIQYF.

This clonotype was seen a handful of times. This sequence joins TRBV20-1 and TRBJ2-1; 10 bases are a match to TRBD2. The CDR3 runs 14 residues. V was clipped by 2 bases and J by 8 bases; unmatched bases: 6. Germline CDR1 is DFQATT and CDR2 is SNEGSKA (reference sequence). CDR3 sequence: CSARRLAGVDEQFF. CDR3 DNA sequence: TGCAGTGCTAGACGGCTAGCGGGAGTGGATGAGCAGTTCTTC.

The genes are TRBV21-1 and TRBJ2-1; the D call in the table, TRBD1, was not verified against the DNA. TRBV21-1 is listed as a pseudogene. This CDR3 region has 17 residues. The CDR3 spells CASSAGPGQGTYNEQFF. CDR3 nucleotide sequence: TGTGCCAGCAGCGCAGGACCGGGACAGGGGACCTACAATGAGCAGTTCTTC.

This chain joins TRBV5-1 and TRBJ2-3; TRBD2 matches 7 bases. Germline V CDR1 and CDR2: SGHRS, YFSETQ. The CDR3 contains 19 residues. V was clipped by 3 bases and J by 7 bases; unmatched bases: 23. In DNA, the CDR3 is TGCGCCAGCAGCTCGGGACTACTCCTCTTGACTCAGGAGGGATATACGCAGTATTTT. This gives the protein CASSSGLLLLTQEGYTQYF.

The J gene is TRBJ2-5, the V gene TRBV29-1; D remains ambiguous. Looked up from germline, CDR1 is SQVTM and CDR2 is ANQGSEA. Trimming took 4 bases from V and 4 from J, leaving 7 bases between them. The CDR3 extends over 11 amino acids. The CDR3 loop reads CSVVWGETQYF. The CDR3 nucleotides are TGCAGCGTTGTCTGGGGAGAGACCCAGTACTTC.

On this clonotype: One junction end does not reproduce the germline sequence, and a read error may be involved. The rearrangement links TRBV20-1 to TRBJ2-1; 7 bases are shared with TRBD2. The germline V gene encodes CDR1 DFQATT and CDR2 SNEGSKA (reference sequence). This CDR3 spans 13 amino acids. DNA for the CDR3: TGCGGTGCTAGGCTGCAGGGAGGGAATGAGCAGTTCTTC. Translation: CGARLQGGNEQFF.

The DNA of the CDR3 is TGTGCCAGCAGACGCCTGGAAGAGACCCAGTACTTC. Protein: CASRRLEETQYF. The J gene is TRBJ2-5, the V gene TRBV28, with no clear D. Trimming took 6 bases from V and 3 from J, leaving 8 bases between them. The CDR3 consists of 12 residues. Germline-derived CDR1 and CDR2 are MDHEN and SYDVKM.

The chain links TRBV24-1 to TRBJ2-3; D perhaps matches TRBD2 (6 bases). There are 16 residues in the CDR3. The V and J ends lost 1 base and 1 base respectively, with 11 bases between them. Germline CDR1 reads KGHDR; CDR2 reads SFDVKD. The CDR3 here is CATSDFRRGRTDTQYF. CDR3 nucleotide sequence: TGTGCCACCAGTGATTTCCGGCGGGGTCGCACAGATACGCAGTATTTT.

The V gene is TRBV27, the J gene TRBJ2-4; D is unclear. This CDR3 spans 13 amino acids. The V end was cut by 0 bases, the J end by 7 bases, with 7 bases between. Germline V CDR1 and CDR2: MNHEY, SMNVEV (reference sequence). As DNA, the CDR3 is TGTGCCAGCAGTTTATCGCGGCTCAACATTCAGTACTTC. Its translation is CASSLSRLNIQYF.

This rearrangement joins TRBV4-3 to TRBJ1-1, with TRBD1 matching over 9 bases. CDR1 LGHNA and CDR2 YSLEER come from the germline V gene. J lost 5 bases, V lost 3 bases, and 4 bases had no gene match. CDR3 length: 14 residues. The CDR3 is CASSHRDRETEAFF. The CDR3 nucleotides read TGCGCCAGCAGCCACAGGGACAGGGAAACTGAAGCTTTCTTT.

The V and J genes are TRBV29-1 and TRBJ2-3; D possibly corresponds to TRBD2 (6 bases). The germline V and J ends were trimmed by 6 bases and 0 bases, with 16 bases remaining between them. CDR1 and CDR2 (germline): SQVTM, ANQGSEA. The CDR3 runs 15 residues. The CDR3 spells CSVVSPAGSTDTQYF. CDR3 DNA sequence: TGCAGCGTCGTTAGCCCAGCGGGTAGCACAGATACGCAGTATTTT.

This chain uses TRBV29-1 with TRBJ2-1; no reliable D call. Trimming pared 3 bases from V and 8 bases from J, leaving 11 bases between. The length of the CDR3 is 12 residues. From germline, CDR1 is SQVTM and CDR2 ANQGSEA. The CDR3 here is CSVDPGPDEQFF. In DNA form, the CDR3 reads TGCAGCGTTGACCCTGGTCCGGATGAGCAGTTCTTC.

The chain recombines TRBV20-1 with TRBJ2-6; D is possibly TRBD1 or TRBD2 (6 bases each). There are 18 residues in the CDR3. Germline V gene lookup returns CDR1 DFQATT and CDR2 SNEGSKA (reference sequence). V was clipped by 0 bases and J by 0 bases, with 15 bases between them. The CDR3 nucleotides are TGCAGTGCTAGAGATCGGTTCGGGGGCTTCTCTGGGGCCAACGTCCTGACTTTC. Translated: CSARDRFGGFSGANVLTF.

This clonotype showed up just a few times. This chain connects TRBV14 to TRBJ2-5, with D perhaps given as TRBD1 or TRBD2 (6 bases each). Germline CDR1 is SGHDN and CDR2 is FVKESK. The CDR3 length is 17 residues. Trimming took off 3 bases at V and 1 base at J, with 18 bases between the two ends. The CDR3 DNA follows: TGTGCCAGCAGCCATTTAGGTCGGGGGCGCACCCAAGAGACCCAGTACTTC. This encodes CASSHLGRGRTQETQYF. Together with reference TRBV14 and TRBJ2-5, the CDR3 gives the full variable domain: EAGVTQFPSHSVIEKGQTVTLRCDPISGHDNLYWYRRVMGKEIKFLLHFVKESKQDESGMPNNRFLAERTGGTYSTLKVQPAELEDSGVYFCASSHLGRGRTQETQYFGPGTRLLVL.

The chain is built from TRBV12-3 or TRBV12-4 and TRBJ2-3; 9 nucleotides align to TRBD1. V shed 11 bases, J shed 2 bases, and the junction held 8 bases outside the gene matches. The CDR3 consists of 14 residues. CDR3 protein: CAGGTGTYTDTQYF. DNA of the CDR3: TGTGCCGGGGGGACAGGGACCTACACAGATACGCAGTATTTT.

The rearrangement joins TRBV12-3 or TRBV12-4 to TRBJ1-2; D uncertain. The V end lost 5 bases, the J end lost 3 bases, and 10 bases lay between the germline ends. The CDR3 totals 13 residues. CDR3 residues: CASSIGPDYGYTF. The CDR3 DNA is TGTGCCAGCAGTATCGGACCCGACTATGGCTACACCTTC.

The sample holds a few counts of this clonotype. The rearrangement uses TRBV20-1 and TRBJ2-5, with TRBD1 matching over 12 bases. From germline, CDR1 is DFQATT and CDR2 SNEGSKA (reference sequence). This CDR3 region has 15 residues. Trimming cost V 3 bases and J 4 bases; bases outside gene matches: 6. As DNA, the CDR3 is TGCAGTGCTAGTCTACGGGACAGGGGGCTAGAGACCCAGTACTTC. Translated: CSASLRDRGLETQYF.

This clonotype was picked up many times. This chain joins TRBV5-1 and TRBJ2-1; the D gene is possibly TRBD2 (5 bases). The CDR3 covers 14 residues. Germline V CDR1 and CDR2: SGHRS, YFSETQ. V lost 2 bases to trimming and J lost 4 bases, with 10 bases between them. CDR3: CASSFSGAYNEQFF. The DNA for the CDR3 is TGCGCCAGCAGCTTCAGCGGTGCGTACAATGAGCAGTTCTTC.

As DNA, the CDR3 is TGCAGCGTAGCGCCCACAGGGTACAGCTACGAGCAGTACTTC. It translates to CSVAPTGYSYEQYF. The chain joins TRBV29-1 to TRBJ2-7, with TRBD1 as a possible D gene (6 bases). Trimming cost V 6 bases and J 3 bases, with 18 bases left between them. Germline V lookup: CDR1 SQVTM, CDR2 ANQGSEA. The CDR3 is made up of 14 amino acids.

The chain carries TRBV6-1 and TRBJ2-1; tentative D call: TRBD1 (6 bases). The V end lost 6 bases, the J end lost 1 base, and 19 bases lay between the germline ends. The CDR3 runs 17 residues. Per germline, CDR1 MNHNS and CDR2 SASEGT. DNA for the CDR3: TGTGCCAGCAGAAGACCCAACAGGGCGTATTCCTACAATGAGCAGTTCTTC. Translated, it gives CASRRPNRAYSYNEQFF.

There are a few counts of this clonotype. The V gene is TRBV7-2, the J gene TRBJ2-1; possible D gene TRBD2, 6 bases. With 5 bases removed from V and 6 bases from J, the gap between germline ends came to 17 bases. The germline CDR1 and CDR2 sequences are SGHTA and FQGNSA. The CDR3 is made up of 15 amino acids. As DNA, the CDR3 is TGTGCCAGCAGCGACATCACTAGCCCATCCAATGAGCAGTTCTTC. As protein: CASSDITSPSNEQFF.

This clonotype has just a few counts. The genes are TRBV4-2 and TRBJ1-2; 8 positions agree with TRBD1. The J segment lost 7 bases and the V segment lost 0 bases, leaving 4 bases of the junction unmatched. The CDR3 covers 14 residues. The germline CDR1 and CDR2 sequences are LGHNA and YNFKEQ. As DNA, the CDR3 is TGTGCCAGCAGCCAAGACAGGGGGCACGGTGGCTACACCTTC. Translating it yields CASSQDRGHGGYTF.

The sample holds a few counts of this clonotype. J is TRBJ2-4 and V is TRBV6-5, with 7 positions matching TRBD1. The CDR3 totals 14 residues. Germline trimming cut 6 bases from V and 4 bases from J; bases unmatched to any gene: 6. The germline V gene has CDR1 MNHEY and CDR2 SVGAGI. The CDR3 DNA sequence: TGTGCCAGCAGGGGGACAGTTCCTAAAAACATTCAGTACTTC. Translation gives CASRGTVPKNIQYF.

This rearrangement joins TRBV2 to TRBJ1-4; D might be TRBD1 (6 bases). The CDR3 length is 14 residues. The V gene's germline CDR1 is SNHLY and CDR2 FYNNEI. With 8 bases removed from V and 5 bases from J, the gap between germline ends came to 15 bases. CDR3 DNA sequence: TGTGCCAGCGGTCGACAGGATACAAATGAAAAACTGTTTTTT. Protein sequence: CASGRQDTNEKLFF. The complete variable domain, with remaining parts taken from reference TRBV2 and TRBJ1-4, reads EPEVTQTPSHQVTQMGQEVILRCVPISNHLYFYWYRQILGQKVEFLVSFYNNEISEKSEIFDDQFSVERPDGSNFTLKIRSTKLEDSAMYFCASGRQDTNEKLFFGSGTQLSVL.

This clonotype was seen more than once but under ten times. The chain employs TRBV9 and TRBJ2-6; D call uncertain. Germline V gene lookup returns CDR1 SGDLS and CDR2 YYNGEE. V lost 3 bases and J lost 1, with 11 bases in between. This CDR3 spans 16 amino acids. Here the CDR3 DNA reads TGTGCCAGCAGCGAAAGTGTAGGGTCTGGGGCCAACGTCCTGACTTTC. Its translation is CASSESVGSGANVLTF.

The chain employs TRBV6-5 and TRBJ1-2, with D perhaps matching TRBD1 (6 bases). Trimming stripped 5 bases from V and 3 bases from J, with 19 bases between. The germline V gene encodes CDR1 MNHEY and CDR2 SVGAGI. The CDR3 spans 16 residues. The CDR3 sequence: CASSRGTPVFDYGYTF. Written as DNA, the CDR3 is TGTGCCAGCAGTCGGGGGACACCCGTTTTTGACTATGGCTACACCTTC.

This clonotype was detected many times. The J gene is TRBJ2-1, the V gene TRBV10-3, with a possible D match to TRBD1 (6 bases). Trimming cost V 0 bases and J 12 bases, with 12 bases left between them. This CDR3 has 13 amino acids. The germline V gene has CDR1 ENHRY and CDR2 SYGVKD. CDR3 sequence: CAISESDRQLQFF. In DNA form, the CDR3 reads TGTGCCATCAGTGAGTCGGACAGACAACTGCAGTTCTTC.

The chain joins TRBV12-3 or TRBV12-4 to TRBJ1-5; TRBD1 matches 8 bases. V was clipped by 6 bases and J by 5 bases; unmatched bases: 9. The length of the CDR3 is 15 residues. The CDR3 reads CASSRRRGQDQPQHF. CDR3 coding DNA: TGTGCCAGCAGCCGACGCAGGGGGCAGGATCAGCCCCAGCATTTT.

This chain links TRBV5-1 with TRBJ1-6; no firm D call. The CDR3 runs 14 residues. CDR1 is SGHRS and CDR2 is YFSETQ in the germline V gene. V was pared by 3 bases and J by 8 bases, with 12 bases between. In DNA, the CDR3 is TGCGCCAGCAGCTCTATTACGGCGGATTCACCCCTCCACTTT. Translation gives CASSSITADSPLHF.

The chain employs TRBV20-1 and TRBJ2-1, with TRBD2 identical over 11 bases. The length of the CDR3 is 14 residues. V was pared by 6 bases and J by 3 bases, with 4 bases of the junction left unmatched. The germline CDR1 and CDR2 sequences are DFQATT and SNEGSKA (reference sequence). As DNA, the CDR3 is TGCAGTGCCATAGCGGGAGGGCTCTACAATGAGCAGTTCTTC. It translates to CSAIAGGLYNEQFF.